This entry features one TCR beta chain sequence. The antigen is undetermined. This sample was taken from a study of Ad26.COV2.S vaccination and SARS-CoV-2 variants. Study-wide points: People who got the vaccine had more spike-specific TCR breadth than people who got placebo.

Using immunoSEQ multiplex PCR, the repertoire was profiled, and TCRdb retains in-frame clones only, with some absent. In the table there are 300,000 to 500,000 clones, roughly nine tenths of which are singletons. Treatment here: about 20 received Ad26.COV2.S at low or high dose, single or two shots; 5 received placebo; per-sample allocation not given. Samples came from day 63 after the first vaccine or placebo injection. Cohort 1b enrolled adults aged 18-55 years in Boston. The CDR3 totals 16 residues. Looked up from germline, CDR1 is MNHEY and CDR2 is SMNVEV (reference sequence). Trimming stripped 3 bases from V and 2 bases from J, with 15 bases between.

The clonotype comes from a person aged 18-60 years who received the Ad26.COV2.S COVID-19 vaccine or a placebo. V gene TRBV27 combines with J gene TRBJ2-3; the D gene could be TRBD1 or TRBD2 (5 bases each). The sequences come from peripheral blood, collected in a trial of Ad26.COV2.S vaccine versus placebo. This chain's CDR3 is CASSLLMGEHTDTQYF. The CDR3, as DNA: TGTGCCAGCAGTTTGCTTATGGGGGAACACACAGATACGCAGTATTTT.